The rows below give T cell receptor beta chains drawn from one sample of a study of blood T cells in healthy people across ages. TCRdb re-derived calls from the 5' RACE reads in MiXCR, one entry per CDR3 protein. This sample has 800,000 to 950,000 distinct CDR3 sequences, with 45% to 50% found just once. The specimen sequenced was blood. Every receptor here comes from a man aged 25 to 45 in good health. CDR3s include the opening cysteine and the closing phenylalanine or tryptophan. D genes are given only for firm matches. A row's size may be missing; if present it is once, few, many or a size class.

>TRBV7-9|few|TRBJ2-7|15|TRBD2
TGTGCCAGCAGCTACCCGGGGGGAGGTATCTACGAGCAGTACTTC
CASSYPGGGIYEQYF
>TRBV27|many|TRBJ1-2|15|TRBD1
TGTGCCAGCAGTTCTCTCGGACAGGGATTGGGTGGCTACACCTTC
CASSSLGQGLGGYTF
>TRBV30|NA|TRBJ1-1|12|NA
TGTGCCTGGAGTATCCAGGCCACACGGGCTTTCTTT
CAWSIQATRAFF
>TRBV30|NA|TRBJ2-7|15|TRBD2
TGTGCCTGGTCGACTAGCGGGGGCGGATTGTACGAGCAGTACTTC
CAWSTSGGGLYEQYF
>TRBV12-3/TRBV12-4|NA|TRBJ1-1|12|NA
TGTGCCAGCACATCGGAATCCCCAGAAGCTTTCTTT
CASTSESPEAFF
>TRBV5-6|NA|TRBJ2-1|15|TRBD2
TGTGCCAGCAGTCTTAAGCGGGGGCCCTACAATGAGCAGTTCTTC
CASSLKRGPYNEQFF
>TRBV4-2|NA|TRBJ1-5|15|NA
TGTGCCAGCAGCCAAGAACAGGATAGCAATCAGCCCCAGCATTTT
CASSQEQDSNQPQHF
>TRBV20-1|NA|TRBJ2-7|13|NA
TGCAGTGCTAGAGTAAGCTCCTCCTACGAGCAGTACTTC
CSARVSSSYEQYF
>TRBV5-1|NA|TRBJ1-2|14|TRBD1
TGCGCCAGCAACTCCGGGACAGGCGGTAATGGCTACACCTTC
CASNSGTGGNGYTF
>TRBV6-1|many|TRBJ1-4|14|TRBD1
TGTGCCAGCAGTGAAGGGACAGGGTTTGAAAAACTGTTTTTT
CASSEGTGFEKLFF
>TRBV7-2|NA|TRBJ1-5|13|NA
TGTGCCAGCAGCCCCGACCTGTTGCAGCCCCAGCATTTT
CASSPDLLQPQHF
>TRBV29-1|NA|TRBJ1-2|13|TRBD1
TGCAGCGCTCATCAGGGGGGTCTCTATGGCTACACCTTC
CSAHQGGLYGYTF
>TRBV10-3|NA|TRBJ2-1|16|NA
TGTGCCATCAGTGAGTCGAAAGCCGGGGATATAGAGACCCAGTTCTTC
CAISESKAGDIETQFF
>TRBV20-1|NA|TRBJ2-6|18|TRBD1
TGCAGTGCTAGGCCCCCGGGACAGCAAAGCTCTGGGGCCAACGTCCTGACTTTC
CSARPPGQQSSGANVLTF
>TRBV12-3/TRBV12-4|many|TRBJ1-5|14|TRBD1
TGTGCCAGCAGTTCGGACAGGCTAGGTCAGCCCCAGCATTTT
CASSSDRLGQPQHF
>TRBV11-3|NA|TRBJ2-3|16|TRBD2
TGTGCCAGCAGCTTAGATTCGGCGGGGGGAGGCAGATCGCAGTATTTT
CASSLDSAGGGRSQYF
>TRBV21-1|once|TRBJ1-5|18|NA
TGTGCCAGCAGCGAAGCAGATAAGGAGGGAGAAAGCAATCAGCCCCAGCATTTT
CASSEADKEGESNQPQHF
>TRBV24-1|NA|TRBJ1-2|14|NA
TGTGCCACCAGTGATTCCGGGGACACCGATGGCTACACCTTC
CATSDSGDTDGYTF
>TRBV5-1|NA|TRBJ2-4|16|TRBD2
TGCGCCAGCAGCTTGGAGGGGAGGGGCAGAGGAAACATTCAGTACTTC
CASSLEGRGRGNIQYF
>TRBV6-5|NA|TRBJ1-2|14|NA
TGTGCCAGCAGTTACGTCCAGGGGCACTATGGCTACACCTTC
CASSYVQGHYGYTF
>TRBV7-9|NA|TRBJ1-1|16|NA
TGTGCCAGCAGCTTGGCATCCGGGGCGTTCGGCACTGAAGCTTTCTTT
CASSLASGAFGTEAFF
>TRBV15|NA|TRBJ2-1|15|NA
TGTGCCACCAGCATGAAGGTGGACGCCTACAATGAGCAGTTCTTC
CATSMKVDAYNEQFF
>TRBV5-6|few|TRBJ2-7|13|TRBD1
TGTGCCGCCTCAACACAGGGGAAAGGCGAGCAGTACTTC
CAASTQGKGEQYF
>TRBV7-6|NA|TRBJ1-1|14|TRBD1
TGTGCCAGCAGAGCTACAGGGGGGGGTACTGAAGCTTTCTTT
CASRATGGGTEAFF
>TRBV11-2|NA|TRBJ1-6|15|NA
TGTGCCAGCAGCTTCGAGACGGGGTATAATTCACCCCTCCACTTT
CASSFETGYNSPLHF
>TRBV21-1|many|TRBJ2-1|18|NA
TGTGCCAGCAGCAAAGGTGATCAGGGATCAATCCCCTACAATGAGCAGTTCTTC
CASSKGDQGSIPYNEQFF
>TRBV29-1|many|TRBJ2-7|12|NA
TGCAGCGGAACGGGGGCGGAATACGAGCAGTACTTC
CSGTGAEYEQYF
>TRBV10-3|NA|TRBJ2-4|14|NA
TGTGCCATCAGTGAGGTATTAACCAAAAACATTCAGTACTTC
CAISEVLTKNIQYF
>TRBV24-1|few|TRBJ2-1|14|NA
TGTGCCACCAGTGGGGCGGATCCCTACAATGAGCAGTTCTTC
CATSGADPYNEQFF
>TRBV3-1|NA|TRBJ2-7|12|NA
TGTGCCAGCAGCCAACAGGGGTTCGAGCAGAACTTC
CASSQQGFEQNF
>TRBV29-1|few|TRBJ1-2|14|TRBD1
TGCAGCGTTCGCTCCGGACAGGGGAACTATGGCTACACCTTC
CSVRSGQGNYGYTF
>TRBV3-1|few|TRBJ2-7|14|NA
TGTGCCAGCAGCCACGGTTCCGGGATGGACGAGCAGTACTTC
CASSHGSGMDEQYF
>TRBV5-6|NA|TRBJ2-7|15|TRBD1
TGTGCCAGCAGCTTGGCTTGGACAGGGGGCAACGAGCAGTACTTC
CASSLAWTGGNEQYF
>TRBV20-1|few|TRBJ2-1|12|TRBD1
TGCAGTGCTGGGGACAGGGTATATGAGCAGTTCTTC
CSAGDRVYEQFF
>TRBV6-5|NA|TRBJ1-5|18|NA
TGTGCCAGCAGTTACGCCTACGGGGGGTCCGGGGGCAATCAGCCCCAGCATTTT
CASSYAYGGSGGNQPQHF
>TRBV11-2|NA|TRBJ2-3|15|NA
TGTGCCAGCAGCCCCCCCGGAGCGGACACAGATACGCAGTATTTT
CASSPPGADTDTQYF
>TRBV27|NA|TRBJ1-5|17|NA
TGTGCCAGCAGTTTATTCGCCGGGGGCCTTAGCAATCAGCCCCAGCATTTT
CASSLFAGGLSNQPQHF
>TRBV28|NA|TRBJ2-7|15|TRBD1
TGTGCCAGCATCACGGGACAGGGGTCCTCCTACGAGCAGTACTTC
CASITGQGSSYEQYF
>TRBV5-4|NA|TRBJ1-5|14|TRBD1
TGTGCCACCAGCTTTCAGGGGGGAAATCAGCCCCAGCATTTT
CATSFQGGNQPQHF